These 8 T cell receptor beta chains were all obtained from the same sample, sequenced in a study of identical twins. TCRdb reanalysed the 5' RACE reads using MiXCR and keeps one entry per CDR3 protein. The table shows about 290,000 distinct CDR3 sequences, with roughly 9.8% occurring only once. The same specimen was also included in a second study, on yellow fever vaccine responses in identical twins.

What was sequenced was CD8+ T cells sorted from blood. These receptors were collected from a woman between 18 and 29 years old in good health.

This clonotype occurred many times. The gene calls are TRBV29-1 and TRBJ2-5; D is unresolved. The CDR3 consists of 10 residues. CDR1 is SQVTM and CDR2 is ANQGSEA in the germline V gene. Trimming removed 6 bases at V and 2 bases at J, with 4 bases between. CDR3 loop: CSVVQETQYF. In nucleotides, the CDR3 is TGCAGCGTAGTTCAAGAGACCCAGTACTTC.

This chain joins TRBV7-2 and TRBJ2-3; D perhaps matches TRBD2 (6 bases). This CDR3 is built from 17 residues. Between the trimmed V and J ends, which lost 4 bases and 3 bases, there was a span of 20 bases. The germline V gene encodes CDR1 SGHTA and CDR2 FQGNSA. This CDR3 is CASSSHPGTGGTDTQYF. CDR3 DNA sequence: TGTGCCAGCAGCTCACACCCCGGGACTGGCGGGACAGATACGCAGTATTTT.

This clonotype was observed at least ten times. J is TRBJ2-7 and V is TRBV7-2; D gene unclear. In germline, CDR1 is SGHTA, CDR2 FQGNSA. CDR3 length equals 13 residues. V was cut by 0 bases and J by 7 bases, with 10 bases left in between. The CDR3 is CASSLAASWEQYF. The CDR3, as DNA: TGTGCCAGCAGCTTAGCGGCGTCCTGGGAGCAGTACTTC.

This clonotype has more than one count but fewer than ten. The chain couples TRBV7-6 to TRBJ1-5; 9 bases are a match to TRBD1. Trimming removed 5 bases from V and 4 bases from J; junction bases left unmatched: 6. CDR1 and CDR2 (germline): SGHVS, FNYEAQ. CDR3 size: 15 residues. In DNA form, the CDR3 reads TGTGCCAGCAGCCAGGGACAGGGTTTTAATCAGCCCCAGCATTTT. It encodes CASSQGQGFNQPQHF.

A few counts support this clonotype. The chain couples TRBV20-1 to TRBJ2-7; 7 bases map to TRBD1. J lost 2 bases, V lost 3 bases, and 10 bases had no gene match. CDR3 length: 15 amino acids. Germline CDR1 reads DFQATT; CDR2 reads SNEGSKA (reference sequence). The CDR3 DNA reads TGCAGTGCTAGGTCGAGCGGACAGGCGACCTACGAGCAGTACTTC. It specifies CSARSSGQATYEQYF.

This clonotype came up a few times. The V and J genes are TRBV28 and TRBJ2-3; 8 nucleotides agree with TRBD2. Germline V gives CDR1 MDHEN, CDR2 SYDVKM. V was clipped by 3 bases and J by 2 bases; unmatched bases: 7. The CDR3 sequence is 16 residues long. CDR3 sequence: CASSLVLAVYTDTQYF. The CDR3 DNA follows: TGTGCCAGCAGTTTGGTACTAGCGGTTTACACAGATACGCAGTATTTT.

This clonotype was recorded many times. This rearrangement joins TRBV4-1 to TRBJ2-1; D is uncertain. Deletions cut 4 bases from V and 8 bases from J, with 15 bases between. Germline CDR1 MGHRA, CDR2 YSYEKL. The length of the CDR3 is 14 residues. DNA for the CDR3: TGCGCCAGCAGCCGAGCCCCGGTGAACGATGAGCAGTTCTTC. The encoded protein is CASSRAPVNDEQFF.

At least ten counts were recorded for this clonotype. The V gene is TRBV20-1, the J gene TRBJ2-3; D is ambiguous. The CDR3 spans 14 residues. The V and J ends lost 0 bases and 1 base respectively, with 8 bases between them. CDR1 and CDR2 (germline): DFQATT, SNEGSKA (reference sequence). CDR3 DNA: TGCAGTGCTAGAGATCCCTACCGCACAGATACGCAGTATTTT. Its protein is CSARDPYRTDTQYF.